This T cell receptor (beta chain) stems from a study of tumor-infiltrating lymphocytes in primary liver carcinoma. Study-level results: Significantly larger top-250-clone fractions were found in tumors than in blood (p = 0.039).

With a constant-region primer, TCR beta cDNA was made from approximately 450 ng of total RNA. ARM-PCR was slightly modified, and three nested multiplex PCR rounds with it gave rise to the TCR beta libraries. Each of the first two PCR rounds ran approximately 11 cycles with TRBV1-TRBV30 forward and C-beta reverse primers. TCRdb re-derived calls from the multiplex PCR reads in MiXCR, one entry per CDR3 protein. Of a few hundred thousand distinct CDR3 sequences in the sample, approximately 54% are singletons; the top ten hold about a sixth. It was unsorted whole blood that yielded blood RNA, and germline DNA was also extracted. Donors were untreated and chronically infected with HBV. This clonotype was counted ten times or more. Antigen specificity is unknown. V was shortened by 1 base and J by 2 bases, with 11 bases between the two germline ends. The CDR3 totals 15 residues.

Sequenced sample: peripheral blood. This chain connects TRBV12-3 or TRBV12-4 to TRBJ2-5, with unresolved D. The receptor was isolated from a woman in her twenties or thirties with primary liver carcinoma and hepatitis B virus infection. The CDR3, as DNA: TGTGCCAGCAGTTTAGTCCCAATGGGACAAGAGACCCAGTACTTC. Protein: CASSLVPMGQETQYF.